The next 28 T cell receptor beta chains were all read from a single sample in a study of cytomegalovirus exposure and HLA in healthy donors. The PCR had 60 Vbeta and 13 Jbeta primers. Only in-frame clones appear in the TCRdb table, and some are missing; sequencing was by immunoSEQ multiplex PCR. The repertoire holds 100,000 to 150,000 clones, with about 80% as singletons. The sequenced sample was PBMCs. These receptors all come from a boy younger than 10 in good health and CMV-seronegative.

The chain carries TRBV5-1 and TRBJ1-1; D may be TRBD1 (6 bases). The CDR3 length is 11 residues. V was shortened by 4 bases and J by 9 bases, with 10 bases between the two germline ends. Germline CDR1 and CDR2: SGHRS and YFSETQ. This CDR3 reads CASSRGAKAFF. CDR3 coding DNA: TGCGCCAGCAGCCGGGGGGCGAAAGCTTTCTTT.

This clone was observed a handful of times. This chain's CDR3 is CASSQDLAQPQHF. Written as DNA, the CDR3 is TGTGCCAGCAGCCAAGATTTGGCACAGCCCCAGCATTTT. The chain links TRBV14 to TRBJ1-5; D call uncertain. Trimming removed 0 bases from V and 7 bases from J, with 7 bases in between. The CDR3 has 13 amino acids. Germline V lookup: CDR1 SGHDN, CDR2 FVKESK.

This clone was observed a handful of times. This chain links TRBV5-5 with TRBJ1-1; TRBD1 might be the D (5 bases). Deletions cut 0 bases from V and 6 bases from J, with 15 bases between. This CDR3 comprises 15 residues. Germline CDR1 SGHKS, CDR2 YYEKEE (reference sequence). The CDR3 DNA reads as TGTGCCAGCAGCTTGGCCTTGGGGGGTCAAGCTGAAGCTTTCTTT. Its protein is CASSLALGGQAEAFF.

The J gene is TRBJ1-4, the V gene TRBV2; 9 nucleotides line up with TRBD1. CDR1 is SNHLY and CDR2 is FYNNEI in the germline V gene. The V segment lost 4 bases and the J segment 8 bases; nucleotides outside the gene matches: 2. This CDR3 has 13 amino acids. CDR3: CASSAGQGEKLFF. The CDR3 DNA follows: TGTGCCAGCAGTGCGGGACAGGGAGAAAAACTGTTTTTT. Full variable domain (rest looked up from reference TRBV2 and TRBJ1-4): EPEVTQTPSHQVTQMGQEVILRCVPISNHLYFYWYRQILGQKVEFLVSFYNNEISEKSEIFDDQFSVERPDGSNFTLKIRSTKLEDSAMYFCASSAGQGEKLFFGSGTQLSVL.

The chain recombines TRBV9 with TRBJ1-1; tentative D call: TRBD1 (5 bases). There are 15 residues in the CDR3. Trimming cost V 3 bases and J 5 bases, with 17 bases left between them. The germline V gene has CDR1 SGDLS and CDR2 YYNGEE. In nucleotides, the CDR3 is TGTGCCAGCAGCGGCGCCAGTGGTGGGGGGACTGAAGCTTTCTTT. Translating it yields CASSGASGGGTEAFF.

This clone turned up a few times. The chain employs TRBV18 and TRBJ1-5, with 7 positions matching TRBD1. CDR1 KGHSH and CDR2 LQKENI come from the germline V gene. The V segment lost 6 bases and the J segment 2 bases; nucleotides outside the gene matches: 16. The length of the CDR3 is 18 residues. CDR3 in amino acids: CASSRRDREASGNQPQHF. For the CDR3, the DNA is TGTGCCAGCTCTCGTCGGGACAGAGAAGCTAGTGGCAATCAGCCCCAGCATTTT. Full variable domain (missing parts from reference TRBV18 and TRBJ1-5): NAGVMQNPRHLVRRRGQEARLRCSPMKGHSHVYWYRQLPEEGLKFMVYLQKENIIDESGMPKERFSAEFPKEGPSILRIQQVVRGDSAAYFCASSRRDREASGNQPQHFGDGTRLSIL.

J is TRBJ1-2 and V is TRBV18; a possible D gene is TRBD1 (5 bases). The germline V gene encodes CDR1 KGHSH and CDR2 LQKENI. The CDR3 loop spans 14 amino acids. V lost 3 bases and J 4 bases, leaving 12 bases between the germline ends. The CDR3 loop is CASSPSGDFYGYTF. The CDR3 region has the DNA TGTGCCAGCTCACCGTCCGGGGACTTCTATGGCTACACCTTC. Variable domain in full (rest from reference TRBV18 and TRBJ1-2): NAGVMQNPRHLVRRRGQEARLRCSPMKGHSHVYWYRQLPEEGLKFMVYLQKENIIDESGMPKERFSAEFPKEGPSILRIQQVVRGDSAAYFCASSPSGDFYGYTFGSGTRLTVV.

The genes are TRBV29-1 and TRBJ2-1; no reliable D call. The CDR3 loop spans 13 amino acids. In germline, CDR1 is SQVTM, CDR2 ANQGSEA. V shed 2 bases and J shed 12 bases, with 17 bases lying between them. Here the CDR3 reads CSVERRTERWQFF. CDR3 coding DNA: TGCAGCGTTGAACGACGTACGGAGCGATGGCAGTTCTTC.

The rearrangement joins TRBV30 to TRBJ1-6; D gene unclear. Germline assignment: CDR1 GTSNPN and CDR2 SVGIG (reference sequence). Trimming pared 3 bases from V and 0 bases from J, leaving 9 bases between. The CDR3 consists of 15 residues. The CDR3 loop is CAWRPKSSYNSPLHF. CDR3 DNA: TGTGCCTGGAGGCCGAAGAGCTCCTATAATTCACCCCTCCACTTT.

This clone was observed a few times. The chain carries TRBV4-2 and TRBJ2-1; 8 nucleotides match TRBD2. CDR1 is LGHNA, CDR2 YNFKEQ, per germline. The CDR3 spans 16 residues. After removal of 0 bases from V and 4 bases from J, the junction contained 5 bases not matched to a gene. The CDR3 is CASSQDDTSGYNEQFF. The CDR3 DNA is TGTGCCAGCAGCCAAGATGACACTAGCGGATACAATGAGCAGTTCTTC.

This chain joins TRBV29-1 and TRBJ1-1; 8 bases are shared with TRBD1. V shed 6 bases, J shed 0 bases, and the junction held 12 bases outside the gene matches. CDR3 size: 16 residues. The V gene's germline CDR1 is SQVTM and CDR2 ANQGSEA. The CDR3, as DNA: TGCAGCGTGAATCTCCGGGACAGGTTAATGAACACTGAAGCTTTCTTT. Protein sequence: CSVNLRDRLMNTEAFF.

This sequence joins TRBV20-1 and TRBJ2-5, with unresolved D. V dropped 5 bases and J dropped 11 bases, with 12 bases sitting between them. The CDR3 extends over 10 amino acids. The germline gives CDR1 DFQATT, CDR2 SNEGSKA (reference sequence). Here the CDR3 DNA reads TGCAGTGCTCCCTCTCAACGGCAGTACTTC. Protein: CSAPSQRQYF.

This rearrangement joins TRBV7-6 to TRBJ2-7, with TRBD1 as a possible D gene (5 bases). V was clipped by 4 bases and J by 7 bases, with 14 bases between them. Germline V gives CDR1 SGHVS, CDR2 FNYEAQ. The CDR3 is 13 residues long. CDR3 bases: TGTGCCAGCAGCTCCCGGGCCCAGGGAGAGCAGTACTTC. Its protein product is CASSSRAQGEQYF.

This chain connects TRBV7-2 to TRBJ1-2, with D unresolved. Germline-derived CDR1 and CDR2 are SGHTA and FQGNSA. The V end lost 2 bases, the J end lost 4 bases, and 17 bases lay between the germline ends. The CDR3 is 16 amino acids. The CDR3 nucleotides are TGTGCCAGCAGCTTAAGTTCGGCAGGTCTTAGCTATGGCTACACCTTC. Translating gives CASSLSSAGLSYGYTF.

The chain couples TRBV7-3 to TRBJ1-2; D might be TRBD1 (5 bases). Between the trimmed V and J ends, which lost 2 bases and 2 bases, there was a span of 18 bases. Germline CDR1 SGHTA, CDR2 FQGTGA. The CDR3 runs 17 residues. The CDR3 coding sequence is TGTGCCAGCAGCTTAGGACAAGGGCCCATGGGCAACTATGGCTACACCTTC. Amino acid sequence: CASSLGQGPMGNYGYTF. The entire variable domain, with the rest obtained from reference TRBV7-3 and TRBJ1-2, is as follows: GAGVSQTPSNKVTEKGKYVELRCDPISGHTALYWYRQSLGQGPEFLIYFQGTGAADDSGLPNDRFFAVRPEGSVSTLKIQRTERGDSAVYLCASSLGQGPMGNYGYTFGSGTRLTVV.

The chain carries TRBV5-5 and TRBJ2-3, with a possible D match to TRBD2 (6 bases). The CDR3 is 17 residues long. Trimming took off 4 bases at V and 2 bases at J, with 20 bases between the two ends. Germline CDR1 and CDR2: SGHKS and YYEKEE (reference sequence). Written as DNA, the CDR3 is TGTGCCAGCAGCCCAATTGGGGGGAACACCTACACAGATACGCAGTATTTT. Translated: CASSPIGGNTYTDTQYF. The whole variable domain, remainder taken from reference TRBV5-5 and TRBJ2-3, is DAGVTQSPTHLIKTRGQQVTLRCSPISGHKSVSWYQQVLGQGPQFIFQYYEKEERGRGNFPDRFSARQFPNYSSELNVNALLLGDSALYLCASSPIGGNTYTDTQYFGPGTRLTVL.

The sample holds a few counts of this clone. The genes are TRBV6-5 and TRBJ2-1; D is unclear. Germline CDR1 MNHEY, CDR2 SVGAGI. This CDR3 spans 15 amino acids. The ends were cut back, 6 bases at V and 0 bases at J, with 12 bases in the middle. Here the CDR3 reads CASSPDSSSYNEQFF. The CDR3 nucleotides read TGTGCCAGCAGCCCCGACTCGAGCTCCTACAATGAGCAGTTCTTC.

This chain joins TRBV15 and TRBJ1-5; 10 bases line up with TRBD1. The CDR3 has 19 residues. The V and J ends lost 3 bases and 6 bases, in that order; junction bases with no gene match: 17. Germline V gives CDR1 LNHNV, CDR2 YYDKDF (reference sequence). CDR3: CATSRGYSGTGVDSQPQHF. The DNA of the CDR3 is TGTGCCACCAGCAGGGGCTATTCGGGGACAGGGGTAGATAGTCAGCCCCAGCATTTT.

The CDR3, as DNA: TGTGCCAGCAGCCTTTTGGCGGGAGGTGAGCAGTTCTTC. Translating gives CASSLLAGGEQFF. The V and J genes are TRBV13 and TRBJ2-1; TRBD2 aligns across 8 bases. CDR1 PRHDT and CDR2 FYEKMQ come from the germline V gene (reference sequence). The CDR3 covers 13 residues. The trim removed 5 bases at V and 9 bases at J, leaving 6 bases unmatched.

The chain is built from TRBV30 and TRBJ1-1; TRBD1 might be the D (5 bases). Germline V CDR1 and CDR2: GTSNPN, SVGIG (reference sequence). The CDR3 spans 16 residues. Trimming took 4 bases from V and 3 from J, leaving 21 bases between them. This CDR3 reads CAWTFWGRRADTEAFF. CDR3 DNA sequence: TGTGCCTGGACCTTCTGGGGCCGCCGGGCAGACACTGAAGCTTTCTTT.

The CDR3 coding sequence is TGTGCCAGCAGTTCCACCTCCGGAACAGTTTCCTACGAGCAGTACTTC. Translating gives CASSSTSGTVSYEQYF. The rearrangement uses TRBV6-5 and TRBJ2-5, with D unresolved. TRBJ2-7 explains the end of the DNA better; the J call may be wrong. Germline loops: CDR1 MNHEY, CDR2 SVGAGI. The CDR3 loop spans 16 amino acids.

The chain uses TRBV19 and TRBJ2-1; 8 bases map to TRBD2. V shed 7 bases, J shed 2 bases, and the junction held 7 bases outside the gene matches. There are 15 residues in the CDR3. Germline CDR1 is LNHDA and CDR2 is SQIVND (reference sequence). CDR3 region: CASIHWRGAYNEQFF. The CDR3 nucleotides read TGTGCCAGTATTCATTGGCGGGGGGCCTACAATGAGCAGTTCTTC.

V and J are TRBV29-1 and TRBJ2-2; 7 nucleotides align to TRBD1. The CDR3 has 16 amino acids. CDR1 and CDR2 (germline): SQVTM, ANQGSEA. V gave up 4 bases and J gave up 2 bases; unmatched junction bases: 10. The CDR3: CSVGDSGLFNTGELFF. The CDR3 DNA reads as TGCAGCGTTGGGGACAGTGGGCTCTTTAACACCGGGGAGCTGTTTTTT.

The chain combines TRBV21-1 with TRBJ2-3; TRBD2 was called by the table and not checked on the DNA. TRBV21-1 is a documented pseudogene. The CDR3 is made up of 13 amino acids. CDR3 sequence (DNA): TGTGCCACGGGGCAGCGGGTCACAGATACGCAGTATTTT. This encodes CATGQRVTDTQYF.

The V call is TRBV4-3, the J call TRBJ1-3; 7 nucleotides agree with TRBD1. V gave up 4 bases and J gave up 1 base; unmatched junction bases: 4. The CDR3 totals 15 residues. Looked up from germline, CDR1 is LGHNA and CDR2 is YSLEER. CDR3 sequence: CASSPYRGSGNTIYF. The CDR3 region has the DNA TGCGCCAGCAGCCCATACAGGGGTTCTGGAAACACCATATATTTT.

In the case of this clone: A junction end diverges from the germline sequence, so it may reflect a read error. CDR3 sequence: CASSFGAGGSYEQHF. The CDR3 DNA is TGTGCCAGCAGTTTTGGAGCTGGGGGGTCCTACGAGCAGCACTTC. The chain carries TRBV6-5 and TRBJ2-7; TRBD2 might be the D (6 bases). CDR1 is MNHEY, CDR2 SVGAGI, per germline. CDR3 length equals 15 residues.

The chain is built from TRBV9 and TRBJ1-3; D not resolved. V lost 3 bases and J lost 0, with 10 bases in between. The CDR3 spans 15 residues. Looked up from germline, CDR1 is SGDLS and CDR2 is YYNGEE. CDR3 coding DNA: TGTGCCAGCAGCGCAGGCCCTAACTCTGGAAACACCATATATTTT. Translated: CASSAGPNSGNTIYF.

The chain couples TRBV6-4 to TRBJ1-1; tentatively, D is TRBD1 (5 bases). The CDR3 has 13 amino acids. Germline V CDR1 and CDR2: MRHNA, SNTAGT. Trimming removed 6 bases from V and 0 bases from J, with 8 bases in between. The DNA of the CDR3 is TGTGCCAGCAGGATGACAGTGAACACTGAAGCTTTCTTT. Its protein product is CASRMTVNTEAFF.